Following are 26 T cell receptor beta chains from one sample sequenced in a study of shared clonotypes between healthy human individuals. Libraries were prepared by immunoSEQ multiplex PCR; TCRdb keeps only in-frame clonotypes and omits some of them. The sample shows around 1.6 million clones, nearly 99% of them seen only once. The sample consisted of naive CD4+ T cells sorted from blood. The subset is: CD45RA+ positively selected. The source of these receptors is a man between 25 and 39 years old in good health.

This sequence joins TRBV28 and TRBJ2-5, with 8 bases lining up with TRBD1. Germline loops: CDR1 MDHEN, CDR2 SYDVKM. V lost 5 bases, J lost 3 bases, and 5 bases stayed unmatched. The CDR3 contains 14 residues. The CDR3 loop reads CASSHRGEKETQYF. The CDR3 coding sequence is TGTGCCAGCAGTCACAGGGGGGAAAAAGAGACCCAGTACTTC.

Only one count was recorded for this clone. J is TRBJ2-5 and V is TRBV18, with 11 nucleotides matching TRBD2. Germline assignment: CDR1 KGHSH and CDR2 LQKENI. CDR3 length equals 14 residues. The ends lost 6 bases at V and 3 bases at J; junction bases unmatched: 3. The CDR3 here is CASSQLAGEETQYF. The DNA for the CDR3 is TGTGCCAGCTCGCAACTAGCGGGAGAAGAGACCCAGTACTTC.

This clone has a single count. The chain combines TRBV7-9 with TRBJ2-5; D is uncertain. The CDR3 extends over 12 amino acids. Germline V CDR1 and CDR2: SEHNR, FQNEAQ (reference sequence). Between the trimmed V and J ends, which lost 5 bases and 4 bases, there was a span of 8 bases. CDR3 region: CASSEVGETQYF. The CDR3 nucleotides read TGTGCCAGCAGCGAGGTGGGAGAGACCCAGTACTTC.

The CDR3 here is CASSEDRGGTGELFF. The CDR3 DNA reads as TGTGCCAGCAGTGAGGACAGGGGTGGGACCGGGGAGCTGTTTTTT. This chain uses TRBV2 with TRBJ2-2, with 9 bases fitting TRBD1. The CDR3 is made up of 15 amino acids. CDR1 and CDR2 from the germline V gene are SNHLY and FYNNEI. The J segment lost 5 bases and the V segment lost 3 bases, leaving 4 bases of the junction unmatched.

V usage is TRBV9 and J usage is TRBJ2-1; a weak D match, TRBD2 (6 bases). Germline V gene sequence: CDR1 SGDLS, CDR2 YYNGEE. The CDR3 runs to 14 residues. The V gene lost 3 bases and the J gene lost 5 bases, with 12 bases spanning the gap. The DNA for the CDR3 is TGTGCCAGCAGCGGTCTACTAGCTCACAATGAGCAGTTCTTC. Translation: CASSGLLAHNEQFF.

The J gene is TRBJ2-2, the V gene TRBV11-3; no firm D call. The CDR3 is made up of 15 amino acids. Germline CDR1 SGHNT, CDR2 YENEEA. Between the trimmed V and J ends, which lost 3 bases and 1 base, there was a span of 9 bases. DNA for the CDR3: TGTGCCAGCAGCTTGGAGCTGGGGAACACCGGGGAGCTGTTTTTT. Translation gives CASSLELGNTGELFF.

This clone has a single count. The chain uses TRBV7-2 and TRBJ2-6; D might be TRBD1 or TRBD2, each matching 5 bases. The CDR3 covers 14 residues. The germline CDR1 and CDR2 sequences are SGHTA and FQGNSA. Trimming removed 5 bases at V and 9 bases at J, with 14 bases between. DNA of the CDR3: TGTGCCAGCAGCCCCCAAACAGGAGGCAACGTCCTGACTTTC. Amino acids: CASSPQTGGNVLTF. The full variable domain, its missing parts supplied by reference TRBV7-2 and TRBJ2-6, is GAGVSQSPSNKVTEKGKDVELRCDPISGHTALYWYRQSLGQGLEFLIYFQGNSAPDKSGLPSDRFSAERTGGSVSTLTIQRTQQEDSAVYLCASSPQTGGNVLTFGAGSRLTVL.

In nucleotides, the CDR3 is TGTGCCAGCAGGGGACAGGGGGAGCTTGGCTACACCTTC. It specifies CASRGQGELGYTF. The chain links TRBV7-2 to TRBJ1-2; 11 bases are a match to TRBD1. From germline, CDR1 is SGHTA and CDR2 FQGNSA. Losses at the gene ends were 6 bases for V and 7 bases for J; bases not matched to a gene: 4. The CDR3 spans 13 residues.

Worth noting for this clone: This CDR3 is also generated by other DNA sequences in the sample. In DNA, the CDR3 is TGTGCCAGCAGTGTTGGACTAGCGACCTACGAGCAGTACTTC. It is translated as CASSVGLATYEQYF. The J gene is TRBJ2-7, the V gene TRBV6-1; 9 bases fit TRBD2. With 4 bases clipped from V and 2 bases from J, the junction kept 3 bases outside the gene matches. The CDR3 sequence is 14 residues long. Germline-derived CDR1 and CDR2 are MNHNS and SASEGT.

A word on this clone: At the DNA level, this CDR3 is encoded by other sequences in the same sample as well. This chain links TRBV11-3 with TRBJ2-2, with D perhaps TRBD1 or TRBD2 (5 bases each). The CDR3 spans 12 residues. The germline V gene has CDR1 SGHNT and CDR2 YENEEA. Trimming stripped 5 bases from V and 7 bases from J, with 8 bases between. CDR3 loop: CASSPGGGELFF. DNA for the CDR3: TGTGCCAGCAGCCCTGGGGGCGGGGAGCTGTTTTTT.

This chain connects TRBV6-1 to TRBJ1-4; D is undetermined. CDR3 length equals 12 residues. The V end was cut by 5 bases, the J end by 8 bases, with 9 bases between. Germline V gene lookup returns CDR1 MNHNS and CDR2 SASEGT. The CDR3 DNA sequence: TGTGCCAGCAGTAAGACTGGGGAAAAACTGTTTTTT. This encodes CASSKTGEKLFF.

The chain links TRBV28 to TRBJ2-1; no clear D gene. Trimming stripped 5 bases from V and 0 bases from J, with 14 bases between. CDR3 length equals 16 residues. Germline V gene lookup returns CDR1 MDHEN and CDR2 SYDVKM. The DNA for the CDR3 is TGTGCCAGCAGTCCCCTTTCTGCGCCCTCCTACAATGAGCAGTTCTTC. It encodes CASSPLSAPSYNEQFF.

The chain recombines TRBV9 with TRBJ2-2; D possibly corresponds to TRBD1 (5 bases). Germline V gives CDR1 SGDLS, CDR2 YYNGEE. The ends were cut back, 4 bases at V and 5 bases at J, with 15 bases in the middle. The CDR3 covers 15 residues. In DNA form, the CDR3 reads TGTGCCAGCAGCTTCAGGGTGCGTGGGACCGGGGAGCTGTTTTTT. It is translated as CASSFRVRGTGELFF.

The rearrangement links TRBV5-6 to TRBJ1-1; weak D call: TRBD1 (5 bases). This CDR3 is 15 amino acids long. Trimming removed 0 bases from V and 6 bases from J, with 15 bases in between. Germline loops: CDR1 SGHDT, CDR2 YYEEEE. The CDR3 loop reads CASSLVRQGISEAFF. The DNA for the CDR3 is TGTGCCAGCAGCTTGGTCCGGCAGGGTATCTCTGAAGCTTTCTTT.

The CDR3 DNA reads as TGTGCCAGCAGCCTCACACGGCTACTTCCCCTCTATGGCTACACCTTC. Protein sequence: CASSLTRLLPLYGYTF. This chain connects TRBV5-6 to TRBJ1-2, with D uncertain. The CDR3 is 16 residues long. Trimming took 4 bases from V and 4 from J, leaving 20 bases between them. Germline V gene data show CDR1 as SGHDT and CDR2 as YYEEEE. The full variable domain, in which reference TRBV5-6 and TRBJ1-2 provide the parts outside the CDR3, is DAGVTQSPTHLIKTRGQQVTLRCSPKSGHDTVSWYQQALGQGPQFIFQYYEEEERQRGNFPDRFSGHQFPNYSSELNVNALLLGDSALYLCASSLTRLLPLYGYTFGSGTRLTVV.

Comments on this clone: The same CDR3 is also encoded by other DNA sequences in this sample. J is TRBJ1-4 and V is TRBV7-2; D perhaps matches TRBD1 (5 bases). The V end lost 5 bases, the J end lost 7 bases, and 8 bases lay between the germline ends. This CDR3 region has 12 residues. The germline CDR1 and CDR2 sequences are SGHTA and FQGNSA. CDR3 protein: CASSLRGEKLFF. The CDR3 nucleotides are TGTGCCAGCAGCCTGAGGGGTGAAAAACTGTTTTTT.

The chain uses TRBV18 and TRBJ1-1; 7 bases line up with TRBD1. This CDR3 is built from 15 residues. Germline loops: CDR1 KGHSH, CDR2 LQKENI. The V segment lost 2 bases and the J segment 7 bases; nucleotides outside the gene matches: 10. The CDR3 nucleotides read TGTGCCAGCTCACCAGTAGGGGGCGCGGGATTTGAAGCTTTCTTT. Translation: CASSPVGGAGFEAFF.

The CDR3 loop is CASSLVATNEQYF. The CDR3 DNA follows: TGTGCCAGCAGCCTCGTGGCTACGAACGAGCAGTACTTC. The chain uses TRBV7-6 and TRBJ2-7; the D is unclear. The V gene lost 5 bases and the J gene lost 5 bases, with 13 bases spanning the gap. CDR1 is SGHVS, CDR2 FNYEAQ, per germline. The CDR3 is 13 residues long.

V gene TRBV18 combines with J gene TRBJ1-2; no firm D call. Per the germline V gene, CDR1 is KGHSH and CDR2 is LQKENI. The V end lost 6 bases, the J end lost 4 bases, and 24 bases lay between the germline ends. This CDR3 contains 17 residues. The CDR3 DNA follows: TGTGCCAGCTCCCCCACCAGTGTTCCGGTGGACGGCTATGGCTACACCTTC. Residues: CASSPTSVPVDGYGYTF.

The chain couples TRBV5-4 to TRBJ1-1; a weak D match, TRBD1 (5 bases). The CDR3 is made up of 17 amino acids. Trimming took off 1 base at V and 0 bases at J, with 16 bases between the two ends. The V gene's germline CDR1 is SGHNT and CDR2 YYREEE (reference sequence). CDR3 region: CASSLMLGTAMNTEAFF. The CDR3 DNA sequence: TGTGCCAGCAGCTTGATGTTGGGGACCGCAATGAACACTGAAGCTTTCTTT.

The chain employs TRBV7-9 and TRBJ2-3, with TRBD2 identical over 11 bases. Per the germline V gene, CDR1 is SEHNR and CDR2 is FQNEAQ (reference sequence). The CDR3 sequence is 16 residues long. Unmatched junction bases numbered 8, after V lost 5 bases and J lost 4 bases. Written as DNA, the CDR3 is TGTGCCAGCAGCGACGTACTAGCGGGGGACTCAGATACGCAGTATTTT. This sequence encodes CASSDVLAGDSDTQYF.

This sequence joins TRBV4-3 and TRBJ1-1; D is perhaps TRBD1 (6 bases). V was shortened by 1 base and J by 10 bases, with 13 bases between the two germline ends. Germline loops: CDR1 LGHNA, CDR2 YSLEER. The CDR3 is made up of 13 amino acids. As DNA, the CDR3 is TGCGCCAGCAGCCAAGTGGGACAATCTATAGCTTTCTTT. Amino acids: CASSQVGQSIAFF.

The chain combines TRBV25-1 with TRBJ2-7; 11 positions match TRBD2. J gave up 3 bases and V 7 bases, and 5 bases lay outside the gene matches. The CDR3 runs to 14 residues. Germline V gives CDR1 MGHDK, CDR2 SYGVNS. CDR3 nucleotides: TGTGCCAGCACCGGGACTAGCGGAAACTACGAGCAGTACTTC. It yields the protein CASTGTSGNYEQYF.

Concerning this clone: This sample also contains other DNA sequences that code for the same CDR3. This rearrangement joins TRBV5-1 to TRBJ1-2; TRBD1 matches at 8 bases. This CDR3 has 12 residues. Germline V gives CDR1 SGHRS, CDR2 YFSETQ. Unmatched junction bases numbered 3, after V lost 3 bases and J lost 8 bases. The CDR3 sequence is CASSYDRGGYTF. The CDR3 DNA sequence: TGCGCCAGCAGCTACGACAGGGGCGGCTACACCTTC.

The J gene is TRBJ1-2, the V gene TRBV5-8; 8 nucleotides match TRBD1. The germline V gene encodes CDR1 SGHTS and CDR2 YDEGEE. V dropped 0 bases and J dropped 3; count of bases not matched to a gene: 4. This CDR3 region has 15 residues. The CDR3 here is CASSLGQGYDYGYTF. The DNA of the CDR3 is TGTGCCAGCAGCTTGGGACAGGGGTACGACTATGGCTACACCTTC.

V and J are TRBV5-6 and TRBJ2-2, with 8 nucleotides matching TRBD2. V dropped 4 bases and J dropped 3; count of bases not matched to a gene: 8. Germline CDR1 is SGHDT and CDR2 is YYEEEE. This CDR3 has 16 amino acids. This chain's CDR3 is CASSRGLARYTGELFF. In nucleotides, the CDR3 is TGTGCCAGCAGCCGAGGACTAGCCCGATACACCGGGGAGCTGTTTTTT.